This TCR beta chain was identified in a study of identical twins. Findings of the study overall: These conclusions were based on statistical analysis (cross-sectional, not following the same donors). Within twin pairs, the out-of-frame alpha sequences they shared showed excess low generation probability.

Germline V gives CDR1 SGHTA, CDR2 FQGNSA. This CDR3 comprises 13 residues. V was pared by 1 base and J by 6 bases, with 4 bases between. TCRdb re-derived calls from the 5' RACE reads in MiXCR, one entry per CDR3 protein. The table records more than 200,000 distinct CDR3 sequences, around 10% of them present only once. This clonotype was seen a handful of times. The target antigen is unknown. The source is a woman aged 18-29 years in good health. The sample comprised memory (CD45RO+) T cells sorted from blood. The chain joins TRBV7-2 to TRBJ2-6; D uncertain. The CDR3 sequence: CASSLGTANVLTF. CDR3 bases: TGTGCCAGCAGCTTAGGGACGGCCAACGTCCTGACTTTC.